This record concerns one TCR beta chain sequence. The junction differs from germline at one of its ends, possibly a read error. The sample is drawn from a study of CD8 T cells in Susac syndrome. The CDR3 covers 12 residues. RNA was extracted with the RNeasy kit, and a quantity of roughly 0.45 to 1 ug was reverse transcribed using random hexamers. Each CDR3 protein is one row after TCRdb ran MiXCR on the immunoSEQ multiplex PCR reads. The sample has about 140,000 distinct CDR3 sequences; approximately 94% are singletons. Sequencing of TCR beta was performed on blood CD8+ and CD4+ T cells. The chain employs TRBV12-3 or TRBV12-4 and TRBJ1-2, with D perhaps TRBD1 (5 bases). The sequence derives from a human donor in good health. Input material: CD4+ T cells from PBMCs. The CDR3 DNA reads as TGTGCCAGCAGTTTGCCCGGGACCGGAGTCCCCTTC. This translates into CASSLPGTGVPF.